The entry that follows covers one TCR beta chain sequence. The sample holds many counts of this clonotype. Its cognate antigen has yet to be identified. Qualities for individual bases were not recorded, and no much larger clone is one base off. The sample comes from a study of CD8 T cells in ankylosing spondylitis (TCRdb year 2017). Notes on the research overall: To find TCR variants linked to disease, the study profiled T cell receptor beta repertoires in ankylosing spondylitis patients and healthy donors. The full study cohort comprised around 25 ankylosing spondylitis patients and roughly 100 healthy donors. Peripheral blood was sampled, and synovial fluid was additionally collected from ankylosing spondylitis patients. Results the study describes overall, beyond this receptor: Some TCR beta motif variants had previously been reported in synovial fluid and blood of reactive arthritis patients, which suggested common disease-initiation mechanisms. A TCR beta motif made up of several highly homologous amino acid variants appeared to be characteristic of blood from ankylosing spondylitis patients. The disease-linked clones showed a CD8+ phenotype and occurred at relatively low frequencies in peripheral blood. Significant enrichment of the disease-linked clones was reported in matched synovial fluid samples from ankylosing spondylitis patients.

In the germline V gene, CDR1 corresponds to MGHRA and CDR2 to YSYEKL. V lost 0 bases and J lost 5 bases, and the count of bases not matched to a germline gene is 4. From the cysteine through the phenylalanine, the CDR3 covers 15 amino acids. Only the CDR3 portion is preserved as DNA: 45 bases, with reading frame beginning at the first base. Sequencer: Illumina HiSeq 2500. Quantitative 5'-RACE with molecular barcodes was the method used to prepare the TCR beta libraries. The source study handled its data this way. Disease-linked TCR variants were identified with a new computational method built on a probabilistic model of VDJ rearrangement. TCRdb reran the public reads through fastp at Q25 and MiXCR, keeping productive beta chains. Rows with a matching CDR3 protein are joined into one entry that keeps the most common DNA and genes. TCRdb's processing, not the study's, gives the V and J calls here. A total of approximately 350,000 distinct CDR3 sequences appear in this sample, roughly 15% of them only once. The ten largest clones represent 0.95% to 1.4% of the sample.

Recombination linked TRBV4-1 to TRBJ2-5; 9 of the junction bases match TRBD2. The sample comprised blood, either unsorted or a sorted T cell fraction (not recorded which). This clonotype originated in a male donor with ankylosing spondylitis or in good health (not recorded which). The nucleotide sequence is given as TGCGCCAGCAGCCAAGAAGGCCTAGCGGGGGAGACCCAGTACTTC. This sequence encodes CASSQEGLAGETQYF.